This T cell receptor beta chain was captured by sequencing in a study of CXCR3 chemokines and chemotherapy response in bladder cancer. Germline CDR1 is SGHTA and CDR2 is FQGNSA. This CDR3 has 17 amino acids. V lost 3 bases, J lost 3 bases, and 5 bases stayed unmatched. TCRdb independently ran MiXCR on the PCR reads; one entry per CDR3 protein. The profile shows fewer than 3,500 distinct CDR3 sequences, 26% of them singletons. This clonotype ranks as medium-sized. This material was collected from a patient whose treatment included neoadjuvant chemotherapy. The J gene is TRBJ2-7, the V gene TRBV7-2, with 16 nucleotides matching TRBD2. The receptor was derived from a human donor with bladder cancer that did not respond to neoadjuvant chemotherapy. This CDR3 is CASSLGTSGGAGYEQYF. In DNA form, the CDR3 reads TGTGCCAGCAGCTTGGGGACTAGCGGGGGGGCCGGCTACGAGCAGTACTTC.